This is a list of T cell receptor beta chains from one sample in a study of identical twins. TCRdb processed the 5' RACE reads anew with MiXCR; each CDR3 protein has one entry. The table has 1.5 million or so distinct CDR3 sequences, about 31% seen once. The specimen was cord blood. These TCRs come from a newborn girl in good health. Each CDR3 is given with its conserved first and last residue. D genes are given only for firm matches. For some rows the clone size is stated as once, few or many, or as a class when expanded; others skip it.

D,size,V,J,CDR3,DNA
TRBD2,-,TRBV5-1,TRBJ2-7,CASSRLAGESSYEQYF,TGCGCCAGCAGTCGACTAGCGGGAGAGAGCTCCTACGAGCAGTACTTC
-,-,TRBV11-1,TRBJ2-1,CASSLGSGDIEQFF,TGTGCCAGCAGCTTAGGAAGCGGAGACATAGAGCAGTTCTTC
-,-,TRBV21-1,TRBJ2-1,CASTRAGGPNEQFF,TGTGCCAGCACTCGAGCGGGGGGCCCCAATGAGCAGTTCTTC
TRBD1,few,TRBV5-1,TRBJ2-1,CASSLRLQGSIRFF,TGCGCCAGCAGCTTACGTTTACAGGGGTCTATTCGGTTCTTC
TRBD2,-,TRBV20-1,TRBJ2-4,CSVRRHGGIQYF,TGCAGTGTGCGACGGCACGGGGGGATTCAGTACTTC
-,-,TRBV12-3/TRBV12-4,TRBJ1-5,CASSFRGGYSNQPQHF,TGTGCCAGCAGTTTTAGGGGTGGGTATAGCAATCAGCCCCAGCATTTT
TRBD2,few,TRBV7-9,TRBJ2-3,CASSPFLAGDPTDTQYF,TGTGCCAGCAGTCCCTTCCTAGCGGGGGACCCCACAGATACGCAGTATTTT
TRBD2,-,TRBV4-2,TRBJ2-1,CASSQDFGWGSLAGVGNEQFF,TGTGCCAGCAGCCAAGATTTTGGGTGGGGTAGCCTAGCGGGAGTCGGGAATGAGCAGTTCTTC
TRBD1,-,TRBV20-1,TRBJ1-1,CSTIWGQTAEAFF,TGCAGTACTATCTGGGGACAGACAGCTGAAGCTTTCTTT
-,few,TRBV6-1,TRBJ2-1,CASRPLGSPLYDNEQFF,TGTGCCAGCAGGCCCCTGGGCTCGCCTCTGTATGACAATGAGCAGTTCTTC
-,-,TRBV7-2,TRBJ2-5,CASSQGGQGEETQYF,TGTGCCAGCAGCCAAGGTGGGCAGGGCGAAGAGACCCAGTACTTC
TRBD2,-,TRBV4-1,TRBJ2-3,CASSQSPKRTSGKDTQYF,TGCGCCAGCAGCCAAAGTCCGAAAAGGACTAGCGGGAAGGATACGCAGTATTTT
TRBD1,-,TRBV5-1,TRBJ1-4,CASSFRTGFEKLFF,TGCGCCAGCAGCTTCCGGACAGGGTTTGAAAAACTGTTTTTT
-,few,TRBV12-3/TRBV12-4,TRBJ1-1,CASPAWNTEAFF,TGTGCCAGCCCGGCCTGGAACACTGAAGCTTTCTTT
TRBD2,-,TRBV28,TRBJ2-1,CASSFYTQRGPRDEQFF,TGTGCCAGCAGTTTCTACACCCAGCGGGGCCCTAGGGATGAGCAGTTCTTC
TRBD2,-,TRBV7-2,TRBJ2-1,CASSLYGTSGNNEQFF,TGTGCCAGCAGCTTATACGGGACTAGCGGCAACAATGAGCAGTTCTTC
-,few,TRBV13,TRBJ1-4,CASSSRTGEKLFF,TGTGCCAGCAGCTCACGGACCGGGGAAAAACTGTTTTTT
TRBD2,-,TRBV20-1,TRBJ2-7,CSASPGLAASYEQYF,TGCAGTGCTAGCCCCGGACTAGCGGCCTCCTACGAGCAGTACTTC
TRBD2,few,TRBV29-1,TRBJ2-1,CSVEPVTSGGLGEQFF,TGCAGCGTTGAACCGGTGACTAGCGGGGGGCTGGGTGAGCAGTTCTTC
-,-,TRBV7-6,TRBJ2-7,CASSKGGLAETYEQYF,TGTGCCAGCAGCAAGGGGGGGCTAGCTGAAACCTACGAGCAGTACTTC
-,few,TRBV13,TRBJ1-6,CASSLGLIALFSGRSPLHF,TGTGCCAGCAGCTTAGGCCTAATTGCTCTCTTCTCAGGAAGATCACCCCTCCACTTT
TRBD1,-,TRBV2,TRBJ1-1,CASKRDRGKAEAFF,TGTGCCAGCAAGAGGGACAGGGGCAAAGCTGAAGCTTTCTTT
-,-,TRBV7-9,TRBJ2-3,CASSPLVSTDTQYF,TGTGCCAGCAGCCCCCTGGTCAGCACAGATACGCAGTATTTT
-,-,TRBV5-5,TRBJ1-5,CASSSFVDTLFNQPQHF,TGTGCCAGCAGCTCGTTTGTGGACACCCTCTTCAATCAGCCCCAGCATTTT
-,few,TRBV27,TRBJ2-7,CASSLFVGPPYEQYF,TGTGCCAGCAGTTTATTTGTGGGACCACCCTACGAGCAGTACTTC
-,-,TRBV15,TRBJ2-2,CATSRALNTGELFF,TGTGCCACCAGCAGAGCCCTGAACACCGGGGAGCTGTTTTTT
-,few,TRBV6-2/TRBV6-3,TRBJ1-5,CASTLRASNQPQHF,TGTGCCAGCACCCTTCGGGCTAGCAATCAGCCCCAGCATTTT
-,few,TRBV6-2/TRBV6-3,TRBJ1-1,CASSYASTEAFF,TGTGCCAGCAGTTACGCCAGCACTGAAGCTTTCTTT
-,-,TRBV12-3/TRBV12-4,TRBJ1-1,CASSLVEGRATEAFF,TGTGCCAGCAGTTTAGTAGAGGGGCGCGCCACTGAAGCTTTCTTT
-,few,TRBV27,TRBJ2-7,CASREDPTYEQYF,TGTGCCAGCAGGGAGGACCCAACCTACGAGCAGTACTTC
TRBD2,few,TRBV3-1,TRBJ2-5,CASSPRTSGRRETQYF,TGTGCCAGCAGCCCTAGGACTAGCGGGCGCCGAGAGACCCAGTACTTC
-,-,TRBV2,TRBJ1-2,CASSEVGNSYGYTF,TGTGCCAGCAGTGAAGTCGGTAACTCCTATGGCTACACCTTC
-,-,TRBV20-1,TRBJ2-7,CSARGGSGNEQYF,TGCAGTGCTAGAGGGGGTTCGGGCAACGAGCAGTACTTC
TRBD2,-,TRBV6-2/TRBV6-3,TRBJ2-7,CASTVPGLAGFTYEQYF,TGTGCCAGCACCGTCCCGGGACTAGCGGGATTTACCTACGAGCAGTACTTC
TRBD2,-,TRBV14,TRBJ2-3,CASSLWTRRDTDTQYF,TGTGCCAGCAGCCTTTGGACTAGAAGAGACACAGATACGCAGTATTTT
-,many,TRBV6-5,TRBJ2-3,CASSQRDTQYF,TGTGCCAGCAGCCAAAGGGATACGCAGTATTTT
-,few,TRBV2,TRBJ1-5,CASSDPGPLNQPQHF,TGTGCCAGCAGTGATCCCGGACCGCTCAATCAGCCCCAGCATTTT
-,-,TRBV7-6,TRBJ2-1,CASSPGAGVYEQFF,TGTGCCAGCAGTCCCGGGGCAGGGGTCTATGAGCAGTTCTTC
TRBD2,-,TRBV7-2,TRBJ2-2,CASSLIAGAGIGELFF,TGTGCCAGCAGCTTAATAGCGGGAGCGGGAATCGGGGAGCTGTTTTTT
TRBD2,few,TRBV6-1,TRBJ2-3,CASSETSGGFTDTQYF,TGTGCCAGCAGTGAAACTAGCGGGGGGTTCACAGATACGCAGTATTTT
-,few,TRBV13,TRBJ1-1,CASSLFLEAFF,TGTGCCAGCAGCTTATTCCTTGAAGCTTTCTTT
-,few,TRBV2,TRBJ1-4,CASSEVTWQEPSNEKLFF,TGTGCCAGCAGTGAAGTCACGTGGCAGGAGCCTTCTAATGAAAAACTGTTTTTT
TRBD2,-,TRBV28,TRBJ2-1,CASYASGSGNEQFF,TGTGCCAGCTACGCTAGCGGGAGTGGGAATGAGCAGTTCTTC
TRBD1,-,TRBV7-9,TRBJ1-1,CAGSLDGTGDTEAFF,TGTGCCGGCAGCTTAGACGGGACAGGGGACACTGAAGCTTTCTTT
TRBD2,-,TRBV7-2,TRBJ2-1,CASSKRGLLSSYNEQFF,TGTGCCAGCAGCAAGCGGGGGCTACTCAGCTCCTACAATGAGCAGTTCTTC